These T cell receptor beta chains were read from a single sample in a study of blood T cell repertoires in COVID-19. Some clones are missing from TCRdb's copy, which holds only in-frame ones; the method was immunoSEQ multiplex PCR. This table holds roughly 240,000 clones, about 84% found once. Sequenced input: PBMCs or T cells enriched from blood (not recorded which). These receptor sequences come from a woman in her forties or fifties who had recovered from COVID-19. CDR3s leave out the opening cysteine and the closing phenylalanine or tryptophan. The D gene is left open where the match is weak.

d_gene,j_gene,v_gene,CDR3aa
TRBD1,TRBJ1-5,TRBV28,ASSLFGTGPIQPQH
.,TRBJ2-7,TRBV5-8,ASSLLKREQY
TRBD1,TRBJ2-5,TRBV10-3,AISEQTGNQETQY
.,TRBJ2-1,TRBV10-1,ASRGVGTSYNEQF
.,TRBJ2-1,TRBV19,ASCPENGFGEQF
.,TRBJ2-3,TRBV7-9,ASLPYSITDTQY
.,TRBJ2-7,TRBV10-3,AIRRDPGAYEQY
.,TRBJ2-1,TRBV7-3,ASSARGRDGNEQF
.,TRBJ1-5,TRBV30,AWSVLEGQPQH
.,TRBJ2-7,TRBV25-1,ASSEQGFYEQY
TRBD2,TRBJ2-3,TRBV30,AWSESGRAFDTQY
.,TRBJ1-2,TRBV20-1,SASGRLGAGYT
.,TRBJ1-4,TRBV24-1,ATSDWRVSIELF
TRBD1,TRBJ1-6,TRBV28,ASSPGQGGHNSPLH
TRBD1,TRBJ1-3,TRBV11-3,ASSWREQGNSGNTIY
.,TRBJ2-7,TRBV10-1,ASSERGTYEQY
TRBD1,TRBJ1-2,TRBV10-1,ASSAGQGRGYT
.,TRBJ2-5,TRBV4-3,ASSPDPGRETQY
TRBD1,TRBJ1-1,TRBV29-1,SVDGDRDTEAF
TRBD1,TRBJ2-7,TRBV7-8,ASRAQGAVKGEQY
TRBD2,TRBJ2-1,TRBV4-3,ASSQDTGLATTEQF
TRBD2,TRBJ2-5,TRBV6-7,ASSQISLAEQETQY
.,TRBJ2-1,TRBV7-2,ASSPPGFSSAREGNEQF
.,TRBJ1-4,TRBV28,ASRTPDPTTGEKLF
TRBD2,TRBJ2-7,TRBV11-2,ASTGGAGGREQY
.,TRBJ2-7,TRBV28,ASRVRGYSSEQY
TRBD1,TRBJ1-2,TRBV7-2,ASSSNRGNYGYT
.,TRBJ1-1,TRBV30,AWSVQSNTEAF
.,TRBJ1-2,TRBV5-4,ASSPQGGDYGYT
.,TRBJ1-1,TRBV19,ASSIGLRLNTEAF
.,TRBJ1-4,TRBV27,ASTPQYPGATNEKLF
.,TRBJ1-5,TRBV15,ATSRDMGAGQPQH
TRBD2,TRBJ2-1,TRBV11-2,ASSRIRLAGNQRYNEQF
TRBD2,TRBJ2-1,TRBV27,ASSLAGTSGSYEQF
.,TRBJ2-3,TRBV3-1/TRBV3-2,ASSLRVTQY
.,TRBJ1-1,TRBV28,ASTPFGGFVTEAF
TRBD2,TRBJ2-2,TRBV6-6,ASSRTLLAGEAGELF
.,TRBJ2-7,TRBV11-3,ASMGRSSYEQY
TRBD1,TRBJ1-3,TRBV5-1,ASSRQQGARSGNTIY
.,TRBJ1-1,TRBV2,ASSETERIKAF
TRBD1,TRBJ1-2,TRBV9,ASSGDRVGGYT
.,TRBJ2-3,TRBV6-2/TRBV6-3,ASSYTPGKDTQY
.,TRBJ2-7,TRBV12-3/TRBV12-4,ASSFSTYEQY